This TCR beta chain was obtained from a study of shared clonotypes between healthy human individuals. Study at large: Used for every donor were three CD4 naive, three CD4 memory, two CD8 naive and one CD8 memory plate.

Sequencing was performed with immunoSEQ multiplex PCR; in TCRdb, only in-frame clones are kept and a portion is missing. The sample yields nearly 1 million clones, roughly 72% seen once. V was shortened by 6 bases and J by 12 bases, with 24 bases between the two germline ends. The CDR3 runs to 15 residues. Germline CDR1 MDHEN, CDR2 SYDVKM. The genes are TRBV28 and TRBJ2-1; D might be TRBD2 (6 bases). The specimen was memory CD4+ T cells sorted from blood. The subset denotes: CD45RA-negative fraction. This TCR was sampled from a young man in good health. The CDR3 protein is CASRERPGTPFGQFF. DNA of the CDR3: TGTGCCAGCAGAGAGAGACCCGGGACTCCGTTTGGGCAGTTCTTC.